This T cell receptor beta chain originates from a study of OX40 agonist ivuxolimab in advanced cancers. Overall study: Patients took ivuxolimab, an agonistic anti-OX40 (CD134) antibody. Patients were treated with intravenous ivuxolimab, dosed at 0.01 to 10 mg/kg and infused every 2 weeks.

The J segment lost 0 bases and the V segment lost 6 bases, leaving 3 bases of the junction unmatched. In germline, CDR1 is MNHEY, CDR2 SVGAGI. The CDR3 has 15 amino acids. Only in-frame clones appear in the TCRdb table, and some are missing; sequencing was by immunoSEQ multiplex PCR. Here the sample spans roughly 90,000 clones, over 85% being singletons. Autoimmune disease history or systemic immunosuppression meant exclusion. This chain connects TRBV6-5 to TRBJ2-1; 9 positions match TRBD2. This TCR came from an adult with an advanced solid tumor such as melanoma, head and neck, liver or kidney cancer. Source: CD4+ or CD8+ T cells sorted from blood, taken in a trial of the OX40 agonist ivuxolimab. The DNA of the CDR3 is TGTGCCAGCAGAGATAGCGGGGGCTCCTACAATGAGCAGTTCTTC. Translating it yields CASRDSGGSYNEQFF.